This T cell receptor (beta chain) was sequenced in a study of blood T cell repertoires in COVID-19 (dated by TCRdb to 2020 to 2021). At the level of the whole study: The collaborator samples originated in the United States, Italy and Spain and spanned the acute and convalescent phases of COVID-19. Sample metadata almost always included a de-identified subject ID, COVID-19 status, age in years and sex. The samples were drawn from two sources: the first 160 participants of the ongoing ImmuneRACE study, and 1,000 to 1,500 subjects contributed by 6 global collaborators. The repertoires were released in a freely available public database intended as a resource for research on the immune response to SARS-CoV-2. Where available, HLA class I and class II types were obtained from metadata supplied by the sample provider rather than from assay-based typing. The material from the prospective study consisted of cDNA or gDNA derived from T cells, B-cell-depleted T cells, or PBMCs. Deeply sampled blood TCRbeta repertoires from subjects exposed to, actively infected with, or recovered from COVID-19 were included in the dataset. Broad study findings and their caveats: Clinical and demographic metadata were provided uncurated, with the amount varying by source and participant.

In regard to this clone: No cognate antigen has been identified for it. This CDR3 fails to terminate in the conserved phenylalanine or tryptophan, so it likely reflects a read error.

CDR1 and CDR2, per the germline V gene (reference sequence), are LNHDA and SQIVND. Both ends counted, the CDR3 spans 14 residues. Of the read, only the CDR3 DNA is kept; its 42 bases are in frame from base 1. Trimming takes 3 bases from V and 6 bases from J, and the germline ends sit 15 bases apart. At one collaborating source in Seattle, patients were enrolled during active infection and were followed longitudinally through the course of disease. Each collaborating institution followed its own protocols to collect whole blood in K2EDTA tubes. Collaborator samples were shipped for TCRbeta analysis as frozen whole blood, isolated PBMCs, or DNA extracted from either sample type. TCRbeta CDR3 regions were amplified from genomic DNA using the immunoSEQ Assay, a bias-controlled multiplex PCR. Regarding the original processing steps: The number of nucleated cells in each sample was estimated from the amplification of reference gene primers within the assay. To quantify the absolute abundance of each unique TCRbeta CDR3 rearrangement, sequence reads were collapsed and filtered. For each sample, productive Simpson clonality was calculated by taking the square root of Simpson's diversity index across productive rearrangements. Drawn from immuneACCESS, this table holds only the in-frame rearrangements with V and J called that TCRdb kept. Clones are partly lost; checked studies trace under half to an unresolved V gene and leave the rest unexplained. V, J and clone size reflect that table, while D and trimming were determined from the DNA. Counted in this sample were some 330,000 clones; nearly 90% of them appeared once. The ten biggest clones cover 1.5% to 2% of the sample.

This TCR was recovered from a woman aged 25 to 45 with COVID-19, enrolled during active disease. Specimen: peripheral blood. Recombination joined TRBV19 with TRBJ2-7, with a weak D call of TRBD1 (6 bases match). The base sequence is TGTGCCAGTAGTATCCGGGACAAACTGGTCGAGCAGTACCTC. Its product reads: CASSIRDKLVEQYL.